The count of the clone carrying this T cell receptor (beta chain) is one. The data belong to a study of cytomegalovirus exposure and HLA in healthy donors. Study background: Inside one of the first data releases sat about 91 million unique TCRs taken from HLA-typed donors.

PCR was performed using 60 Vbeta and 13 Jbeta primers. Measured with immunoSEQ multiplex PCR; TCRdb has only the in-frame clones, and not every one. The sample carries nearly 110,000 clones, more than 65% recorded once. From germline, CDR1 is MDHEN and CDR2 SYDVKM. The CDR3 is made up of 13 amino acids. V shed 6 bases and J 1 base; nucleotides not matched to a gene: 3. The receptor was derived from a male donor in good health and CMV-seronegative. Material for sequencing was PBMCs. V is TRBV28 and J is TRBJ2-7, with 7 bases aligning to TRBD1. CDR3: CASRPGQSYEQYF. The CDR3 DNA reads as TGTGCCAGCAGGCCGGGACAGTCCTACGAGCAGTACTTC.